This T cell receptor beta chain stems from a study of blood T cell repertoires in COVID-19. Study-wide context: Material from acute and convalescent COVID-19 was sourced from the United States, Italy and Spain. The cDNA or gDNA used as material had been derived from T cells, B-cell-depleted T cells, or PBMCs.

Authors' methods: Reference gene primer amplification yielded estimated nucleated cell counts. Some clones are missing from TCRdb's copy, which holds only in-frame ones; the method was immunoSEQ multiplex PCR. V, J and clone size are taken as reported in that table, and D and trimming were inferred from the DNA itself. The top ten hold around 4.8% of the sample, which has 80,000 to 85,000 clones, around nine tenths seen once. Germline V gene lookup returns CDR1 SGHDT and CDR2 YYEEEE. The CDR3 loop spans 15 amino acids. V lost 2 bases to trimming and J lost 7 bases; unmatched junction nucleotides: 9. The V gene is TRBV5-6, the J gene TRBJ1-2; 9 bases are a match to TRBD1. This TCR was recovered from a woman older than 75 with acute or convalescent COVID-19. Input material: peripheral blood. CDR3 DNA: TGTGCCAGCAGCTTACCCGGAGGACAGGGGCTTGGCTACACCTTC. Encoded protein: CASSLPGGQGLGYTF. The full variable domain, in which reference TRBV5-6 and TRBJ1-2 provide the parts outside the CDR3, is DAGVTQSPTHLIKTRGQQVTLRCSPKSGHDTVSWYQQALGQGPQFIFQYYEEEERQRGNFPDRFSGHQFPNYSSELNVNALLLGDSALYLCASSLPGGQGLGYTFGSGTRLTVV.